This is a list of T cell receptor beta chains from one sample in a study of siplizumab effects on memory and regulatory T cells. Clones were read by immunoSEQ multiplex PCR, and TCRdb kept only the in-frame ones, dropping some. The data hold tens of thousands of clones, with around 96% observed a single time. Specimen: naive CD8+ T cells sorted from blood. The receptors derive from a human donor in good health. The CDR3 runs from the conserved cysteine through the conserved F or W. Fields, in order: V gene, clone size, J gene, D gene, CDR3 DNA, CDR3 protein. A D gene is named only where the DNA matches it firmly. Rows give clone size only sometimes, using once, few, many, or a class for an expanded clone.

V: TRBV5-4; size: .; J: TRBJ2-3; D: .; DNA: TGTGCCAGCAGCCCCCCCGACGGCACAGATACGCAGTATTTT; CDR3: CASSPPDGTDTQYF
V: TRBV6-6; size: .; J: TRBJ2-2; D: .; DNA: TGTGCCAGCGGGGGACTGGCTTTCTCGAACACCGGGGAGCTGTTTTTT; CDR3: CASGGLAFSNTGELFF
V: TRBV4-3; size: once; J: TRBJ1-5; D: .; DNA: TGCGCCAGCAGCCAAGTTGCCAGGGGAGATCAGCCCCAGCATTTT; CDR3: CASSQVARGDQPQHF
V: TRBV7-2; size: .; J: TRBJ2-1; D: .; DNA: TGTGCCAGCAGCCCAATGACTATCTACAATGAGCAGTTCTTC; CDR3: CASSPMTIYNEQFF
V: TRBV5-6; size: .; J: TRBJ1-5; D: .; DNA: TGTGCCAGCAGCTTGGGTTATAGCAATCAGCCCCAGCATTTT; CDR3: CASSLGYSNQPQHF
V: TRBV4-1; size: .; J: TRBJ2-5; D: TRBD2; DNA: TGCGCCAGCAGCCAAGATTCCCCCTTAGCGGGGGGTAGTGAGACCCAGTACTTC; CDR3: CASSQDSPLAGGSETQYF
V: TRBV4-2; size: .; J: TRBJ2-1; D: .; DNA: TGTGCCAGCAGCCAAATTCCCCAGGGGCCCGACAATGAGCAGTTCTTC; CDR3: CASSQIPQGPDNEQFF
V: TRBV4-1; size: .; J: TRBJ2-7; D: .; DNA: TGCGCCAGCAGCCAAGGGACGGACTACGAGCAGTACTTC; CDR3: CASSQGTDYEQYF
V: TRBV6-1; size: .; J: TRBJ2-7; D: .; DNA: .; CDR3: CASSSSSYEQYF
V: TRBV4-3; size: .; J: TRBJ2-3; D: TRBD2; DNA: TGCGCCAGCAGCCAAGAATCCAGCGGGGCTTCAGATACGCAGTATTTT; CDR3: CASSQESSGASDTQYF
V: TRBV6-6; size: .; J: TRBJ1-4; D: TRBD1; DNA: TGTGCCAGCAGCCAATTTGCCTGGGACAGCCAAAAACTGTTTTTT; CDR3: CASSQFAWDSQKLFF
V: TRBV19; size: .; J: TRBJ2-1; D: .; DNA: TGTGCCAGTAGTCCCAGGGGCATCTACAATGAGCAGTTCTTC; CDR3: CASSPRGIYNEQFF
V: TRBV27; size: .; J: TRBJ2-7; D: TRBD2; DNA: TGTGCCAGCAAAGCGGGGGGGTTCTCCTACGAGCAGTACTTC; CDR3: CASKAGGFSYEQYF
V: TRBV5-1; size: .; J: TRBJ1-1; D: .; DNA: TGCGCCAGCAGCTTGGTCGCAGGCACTGAAGCTTTCTTT; CDR3: CASSLVAGTEAFF
V: TRBV5-4; size: .; J: TRBJ2-2; D: TRBD2; DNA: TGTGCCAGCAGCTTGGACCTAGCGGGGGGGCCCGGGGAGCTGTTTTTT; CDR3: CASSLDLAGGPGELFF
V: TRBV19; size: .; J: TRBJ1-1; D: .; DNA: TGTGCCAGTACCCTAGGGGTTAGAGGGAACACTGAAGCTTTCTTT; CDR3: CASTLGVRGNTEAFF
V: TRBV13; size: .; J: TRBJ2-7; D: .; DNA: TGTGCCAGCAGCTTAGCCCGGGACGGAGGTGTCGAGCAGTACTTC; CDR3: CASSLARDGGVEQYF
V: TRBV10-2; size: .; J: TRBJ2-5; D: TRBD1; DNA: TGCGCCAGCAGTGGACAGGGCCAAGAGACCCAGTACTTC; CDR3: CASSGQGQETQYF
V: TRBV27; size: once; J: TRBJ1-2; D: .; DNA: TGTGCCAGCAGCTGGACAGCTAACTATGGCTACACCTTC; CDR3: CASSWTANYGYTF
V: TRBV2; size: .; J: TRBJ2-1; D: .; DNA: TGTGCCAGCAGTCAGGTTAGCTCCTACAATGAGCAGTTCTTC; CDR3: CASSQVSSYNEQFF
V: TRBV5-6; size: .; J: TRBJ2-3; D: .; DNA: TGTGCCAGCAGCTTGGGGGTCGGGGATACGCAGTATTTT; CDR3: CASSLGVGDTQYF
V: TRBV10-3; size: .; J: TRBJ2-7; D: .; DNA: TGTGCCATCAGTGAGTCGGCGGGGGAGCAGTACTTC; CDR3: CAISESAGEQYF
V: TRBV7-3; size: .; J: TRBJ2-7; D: .; DNA: TGTGCCAGCAGCTTAGACAGAAGCTCCTACGAGCAGTACTTC; CDR3: CASSLDRSSYEQYF
V: TRBV12-5; size: .; J: TRBJ1-6; D: .; DNA: TGTGCTAGTACTTATTCAAATTCACCCCTCCACTTT; CDR3: CASTYSNSPLHF
V: TRBV5-7; size: .; J: TRBJ2-1; D: TRBD1; DNA: TGTGCCAGCAGCCCCCGGACAGGTCGGGACAATGAGCAGTTCTTC; CDR3: CASSPRTGRDNEQFF
V: TRBV30; size: once; J: TRBJ2-2; D: .; DNA: TGTGCCTGGTGTCTAGGCGGGGAGCTGTTTTTT; CDR3: CAWCLGGELFF
V: TRBV5-6; size: .; J: TRBJ2-1; D: .; DNA: TGTGCCAGCAGCTGGGGCGTCGGCTACAATGAGCAGTTCTTC; CDR3: CASSWGVGYNEQFF
V: TRBV28; size: once; J: TRBJ2-7; D: TRBD1; DNA: TGTGCCAGCGTGGGACAGTACTCCTACGAGCAGTACTTC; CDR3: CASVGQYSYEQYF
V: TRBV9; size: .; J: TRBJ2-7; D: .; DNA: TGTGCCAGCAGCGTAGAACCCGTTACCACCTACGAGCAGTACTTC; CDR3: CASSVEPVTTYEQYF
V: TRBV27; size: .; J: TRBJ1-2; D: .; DNA: TGTGCCAGCAGTTTAAGTGCAGTCTATGGCTACACCTTC; CDR3: CASSLSAVYGYTF
V: TRBV10-3; size: .; J: TRBJ2-1; D: .; DNA: TGTGCCATCAGTGACCAGCAAATGGGTGAGCAGTTCTTC; CDR3: CAISDQQMGEQFF
V: TRBV30; size: .; J: TRBJ1-2; D: .; DNA: TGTGCCTGGAGTGTTGGGTATGGCTACACCTTC; CDR3: CAWSVGYGYTF
V: TRBV7-2; size: .; J: TRBJ2-5; D: .; DNA: TGTGCCAGCAGCTTAGGAGGGGCCCCGGAACAAGAGACCCAGTACTTC; CDR3: CASSLGGAPEQETQYF
V: TRBV30; size: .; J: TRBJ1-1; D: .; DNA: TGTGCCTGGAGTCCTCCTATGAACACTGAAGCTTTCTTT; CDR3: CAWSPPMNTEAFF
V: TRBV9; size: .; J: TRBJ1-2; D: .; DNA: TGTGCCAGCAGCCCAGGGGATTTTCCTGGCTACACCTTC; CDR3: CASSPGDFPGYTF
V: TRBV6-5; size: .; J: TRBJ2-3; D: TRBD2; DNA: TGTGCCAGCAGTTCAGTAGCGGGGGGGGACACAGATACGCAGTATTTT; CDR3: CASSSVAGGDTDTQYF
V: TRBV5-4; size: .; J: TRBJ2-2; D: TRBD1; DNA: TGTGCCAGCAGCTTCTGGACAGGTCTTCCCGGGGAGCTGTTTTTT; CDR3: CASSFWTGLPGELFF
V: TRBV25-1; size: .; J: TRBJ1-1; D: .; DNA: TGTGCCAGCAGTTTCCCGAGCAGCACTGAAGCTTTCTTT; CDR3: CASSFPSSTEAFF
V: TRBV10-3; size: .; J: TRBJ1-1; D: .; DNA: TGTGCCATCAGTGAGATCGGCCTGAACACTGAAGCTTTCTTT; CDR3: CAISEIGLNTEAFF
V: TRBV12-5; size: .; J: TRBJ1-1; D: .; DNA: TGTGCTAGTGGTTTGGGGAATGAAGCTTTCTTT; CDR3: CASGLGNEAFF
V: TRBV11-3; size: .; J: TRBJ2-7; D: .; DNA: TGTGCCAGCAGCCAAGATATCCGGGCGGGCACCTACGAGCAGTACTTC; CDR3: CASSQDIRAGTYEQYF
V: TRBV5-4; size: .; J: TRBJ1-1; D: TRBD1; DNA: TGTGCCAGCAGCTTGGTGACAGGGGGCACTGAAGCTTTCTTT; CDR3: CASSLVTGGTEAFF
V: TRBV6-5; size: .; J: TRBJ1-1; D: .; DNA: TGTGCCAGCAGTCTCGACAGCGCGGGAAACACTGAAGCTTTCTTT; CDR3: CASSLDSAGNTEAFF
V: TRBV7-2; size: once; J: TRBJ2-7; D: .; DNA: TGTGCCAGCAGGGAGACAGGCTTCTACGAGCAGTACTTC; CDR3: CASRETGFYEQYF
V: TRBV4-1; size: .; J: TRBJ1-4; D: .; DNA: TGCGCCAGCAGCCCTGTTGGGCACGGAAGAAATGAAAAACTGTTTTTT; CDR3: CASSPVGHGRNEKLFF
V: TRBV18; size: .; J: TRBJ2-5; D: .; DNA: TGTGCCAGCTCACCAACGGTAACGAAAGAGACCCAGTACTTC; CDR3: CASSPTVTKETQYF
V: TRBV28; size: .; J: TRBJ2-1; D: TRBD2; DNA: TGTGCCAGCAGTTTCTTTCGGGGGGGGAGCTCCTACAATGAGCAGTTCTTC; CDR3: CASSFFRGGSSYNEQFF
V: TRBV4-1; size: .; J: TRBJ2-3; D: .; DNA: TGCGCCAGCAGCCAGTGGGGGGGCGCAGATACGCAGTATTTT; CDR3: CASSQWGGADTQYF
V: TRBV7-6; size: once; J: TRBJ2-3; D: TRBD2; DNA: TGTGCCAGCAGCCGAGCGGGGGGGGTGGATACGCAGTATTTT; CDR3: CASSRAGGVDTQYF
V: TRBV7-6; size: .; J: TRBJ2-5; D: TRBD2; DNA: TGTGCCAGCAGCTTAGGGGTGCGGGAGCCGACGGCGGGGACCCAGTACTTC; CDR3: CASSLGVREPTAGTQYF
V: TRBV14; size: .; J: TRBJ2-7; D: .; DNA: TGTGCCAGCAGCCAACGAGGGCCTTCGAGCTACGAGCAGTACTTC; CDR3: CASSQRGPSSYEQYF
V: TRBV28; size: once; J: TRBJ1-5; D: TRBD1; DNA: TGTGCCAGCAGCCAAGGACAGGGAGGTCAGCCCCAGCATTTT; CDR3: CASSQGQGGQPQHF